This paragraph covers one T cell receptor beta chain sequence. Germline CDR1 SGDLS, CDR2 YYNGEE. V shed 4 bases and J 2 bases; nucleotides not matched to a gene: 8. The CDR3 runs 16 residues. The data originate from a study of blood T cell repertoires in COVID-19. In the study overall: From the United States, Italy and Spain came samples of acute and convalescent COVID-19.

As handled by the study authors: Counts of nucleated cells, estimated from reference gene primer amplification, were obtained. Repertoires were generated with immunoSEQ multiplex PCR, while TCRdb's copy carries only in-frame clones and drops some. That table furnishes V, J and clone size, whereas the DNA furnished D and trimming. Of around 350,000 clones detected, approximately 86% appear once; the ten largest clones hold 2.5% to 3.5%. The rearrangement uses TRBV9 and TRBJ2-7, with 11 bases lining up with TRBD2. This TCR derives from a human donor in a cohort sampled during active COVID-19. The material sequenced was peripheral blood. The CDR3 nucleotides are TGTGCCAGCAGCCCGCTAGCGGGGGGCCCTCCCTACGAGCAGTACTTC. Translating gives CASSPLAGGPPYEQYF.